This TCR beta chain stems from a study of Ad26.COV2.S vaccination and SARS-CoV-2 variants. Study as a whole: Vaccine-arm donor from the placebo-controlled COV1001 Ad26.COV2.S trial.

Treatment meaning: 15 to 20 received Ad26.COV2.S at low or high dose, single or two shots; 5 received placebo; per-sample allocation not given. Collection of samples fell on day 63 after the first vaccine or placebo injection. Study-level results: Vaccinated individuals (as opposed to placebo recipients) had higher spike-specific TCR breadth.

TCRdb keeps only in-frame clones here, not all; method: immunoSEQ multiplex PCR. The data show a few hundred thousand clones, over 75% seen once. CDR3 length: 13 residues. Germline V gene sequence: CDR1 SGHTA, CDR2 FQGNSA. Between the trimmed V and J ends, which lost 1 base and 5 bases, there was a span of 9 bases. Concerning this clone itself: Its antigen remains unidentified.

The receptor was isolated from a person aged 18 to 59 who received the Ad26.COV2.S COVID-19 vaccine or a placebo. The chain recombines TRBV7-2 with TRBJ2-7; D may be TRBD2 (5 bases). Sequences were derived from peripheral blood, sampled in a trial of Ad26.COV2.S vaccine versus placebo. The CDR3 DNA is TGTGCCAGCAGCTTAGAATCGGGGAACGAGCAGTACTTC. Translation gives CASSLESGNEQYF.